The clone carrying this TCR beta chain was observed at least ten times. The sample belongs to a study of post-analysis software for immune sequencing data. TCR beta cDNA libraries had unique molecular identifiers. Each CDR3 protein gets one entry after TCRdb re-called the PCR reads with MiXCR. The data hold approximately 250,000 distinct CDR3 sequences, with around 34% observed a single time. This receptor was obtained from a girl aged 10 to 17 with multiple sclerosis. Specimen: blood.

CDR3 coding DNA: TGCGCCAGCAGCTTGTTAGGACAGGGGGCTGGTGAAGCTTTCTTT. Amino acid sequence: CASSLLGQGAGEAFF. The rearrangement uses TRBV5-1 and TRBJ1-1, with 11 bases aligning to TRBD1. Losses at the gene ends were 1 base for V and 7 bases for J; bases not matched to a gene: 6. The length of the CDR3 is 15 residues. Per the germline V gene, CDR1 is SGHRS and CDR2 is YFSETQ.